The 7 T cell receptor beta chains in this list originate from one sample, sequenced in a study of blood T cell repertoires in COVID-19. Only in-frame clones appear in the TCRdb table, and some are missing; sequencing was by immunoSEQ multiplex PCR. The sample consists of about 89,000 clones, around three quarters of them appearing once. The sequencing sample was made of peripheral blood. Receptors originate from a human donor in a cohort sampled during active COVID-19.

This clone was seen just once. The rearrangement links TRBV19 to TRBJ1-5, with D possibly being TRBD1 (6 bases). V gave up 7 bases and J gave up 1 base, with 11 bases separating them. CDR1 is LNHDA, CDR2 SQIVND, per germline (reference sequence). This CDR3 region has 14 residues. As DNA, the CDR3 is TGTGCCAGTACCGGACAGCGAAGCAATCAGCCCCAGCATTTT. It is translated as CASTGQRSNQPQHF.

This clone was observed once. The V and J genes are TRBV6-5 and TRBJ1-5; D may be TRBD1 (5 bases). The CDR3 totals 13 residues. The V gene's germline CDR1 is MNHEY and CDR2 SVGAGI. V lost 7 bases to trimming and J lost 3 bases, with 10 bases between them. CDR3 DNA: TGTGCCAGCACGCGGGGGTACAATCAGCCCCAGCATTTT. Amino acid sequence: CASTRGYNQPQHF.

The rearrangement uses TRBV6-5 and TRBJ2-3, with 8 bases lining up with TRBD2. Losses at the gene ends were 4 bases for V and 2 bases for J; bases not matched to a gene: 5. Germline V gives CDR1 MNHEY, CDR2 SVGAGI. This CDR3 contains 15 residues. Written as DNA, the CDR3 is TGTGCCAGCAGTTCAGCGGGAGCCCTCACAGATACGCAGTATTTT. Translating it yields CASSSAGALTDTQYF.

This sequence joins TRBV28 and TRBJ2-1, with D hard to call. The germline gives CDR1 MDHEN, CDR2 SYDVKM. Trimming stripped 7 bases from V and 3 bases from J, with 10 bases between. The CDR3 is 13 amino acids. CDR3 DNA: TGTGCCAGCATGGCTCAGGACTACAATGAGCAGTTCTTC. Protein product: CASMAQDYNEQFF.

The genes are TRBV3-1 (or the pseudogene TRBV3-2) and TRBJ2-5, with TRBD2 matching 8 bases. Trimming at V came to 4 bases and at J to 1 base, leaving 14 bases not matched to a gene. Germline lookup yields CDR1 LGHDT and CDR2 YNNKEL (reference sequence). This CDR3 is 18 amino acids long. The CDR3 loop reads CASSRGKLAGRPQETQYF. The CDR3 DNA reads as TGTGCCAGCAGCCGGGGAAAATTAGCGGGAAGACCCCAAGAGACCCAGTACTTC.

About this clone: A read error may produce the germline difference seen at one junction end. The CDR3 sequence: CASTLISSGLSYF. In nucleotides, the CDR3 is TGTGCCAGCACCTTAATATCTAGCGGACTGAGCTATTTT. This chain connects TRBV11-2 to TRBJ2-3; 7 bases match TRBD2. Per the germline V gene, CDR1 is SGHAT and CDR2 is FQNNGV. The CDR3 runs 13 residues.

Ten or more counts support this clone. V and J are TRBV5-1 and TRBJ2-5, with D possibly matching TRBD1 (6 bases). The germline gives CDR1 SGHRS, CDR2 YFSETQ. V lost 4 bases, J lost 2 bases, and 12 bases lay in between. The CDR3 is 14 amino acids. CDR3 protein: CASSVQGRQETQYF. The CDR3 DNA reads as TGCGCCAGCAGCGTACAGGGAAGACAAGAGACCCAGTACTTC. The whole variable domain, filled in from reference TRBV5-1 and TRBJ2-5, reads KAGVTQTPRYLIKTRGQQVTLSCSPISGHRSVSWYQQTPGQGLQFLFEYFSETQRNKGNFPGRFSGRQFSNSRSEMNVSTLELGDSALYLCASSVQGRQETQYFGPGTRLLVL.